The next 15 T cell receptor beta chains were all read from a single sample in a study of T cells in women clearing cervical HPV infection. Sequenced by immunoSEQ multiplex PCR; TCRdb stores in-frame clones only, minus some. Its table lists tens of thousands of clones. The sequencing input was blood buffy coat. These receptors originate from a woman aged 18 to 75 with a cervical HPV16 infection that either progressed to CIN3+ or cleared (not recorded which).

Worth noting for this clone: The DNA ends 3 residues before the CDR3 does, and the rest of the CDR3 is filled in from the germline J gene. The chain uses TRBV20-1 and TRBJ2-1, with D perhaps matching TRBD2 (6 bases). Germline CDR1 and CDR2: DFQATT and SNEGSKA (reference sequence). V was shortened by 1 base and J by 6 bases, with 25 bases between the two germline ends. This CDR3 is built from 18 residues. The CDR3 loop is CSARGFGWGVTGRNEQFF. The CDR3 DNA, read in part, is TGCAGTGCTAGAGGGTTCGGATGGGGGGTTACGGGTCGCAATGAG.

Note on this clone: The read gets to within 3 residues of the CDR3 end, and the germline J gene fills in the rest. Different DNA sequences within this sample yield the same CDR3. The V and J genes are TRBV18 and TRBJ2-1; possible D gene TRBD2, 6 bases. The germline gives CDR1 KGHSH, CDR2 LQKENI. The CDR3 loop spans 18 amino acids. V lost 2 bases and J 3 bases, leaving 20 bases between the germline ends. This chain's CDR3 is CASSPSRIGAGNYNEQFF. CDR3 bases read: TGTGCCAGCTCACCATCACGTATAGGAGCGGGTAACTACAATGAG.

The covered CDR3 bases are TGCGCCAGCAGCTTGGGAGGGACAGGCTTCTACGAG. This sequence encodes CASSLGGTGFYE. The full CDR3 reads CASSLGGTGFYEQYF. The chain combines TRBV5-1 with TRBJ2-7, with 8 bases lining up with TRBD1. The read falls 3 residues short of the CDR3 end, and the missing part is taken from the germline J gene. This CDR3 has 15 residues. Trimming at V came to 0 bases and at J to 3 bases, leaving 5 bases not matched to a gene. Germline-derived CDR1 and CDR2 are SGHRS and YFSETQ.

As concerns this clone: The read falls 3 residues short of the CDR3 end, and the missing part is taken from the germline J gene. The chain has TRBV20-1 and TRBJ2-7, with 7 nucleotides matching TRBD1. V shed 5 bases, J shed 0 bases, and the junction held 4 bases outside the gene matches. CDR1 DFQATT and CDR2 SNEGSKA come from the germline V gene (reference sequence). The CDR3 totals 13 residues. CDR3 loop: CSALRDSSYEQYF. The covered CDR3 bases are TGCAGTGCTCTTAGGGACAGCTCCTACGAG.

CDR3: CASSILRAAEQYF. The sequenced part of the CDR3 DNA is TGTGCCAGTAGTATCTTGAGGGCTGCCGAG. V gene TRBV19 combines with J gene TRBJ2-7; TRBD2 might be the D (5 bases). The CDR3 end lies 3 residues beyond the end of the read and is filled in from the germline J gene. Trimming took off 3 bases at V and 6 bases at J, with 12 bases between the two ends. The CDR3 runs 13 residues. Germline CDR1 LNHDA, CDR2 SQIVND (reference sequence). Drawing the rest from reference TRBV19 and TRBJ2-7, the complete variable domain is DGGITQSPKYLFRKEGQNVTLSCEQNLNHDAMYWYRQDPGQGLRLIYYSQIVNDFQKGDIAEGYSVSREKKESFPLTVTSAQKNPTAFYLCASSILRAAEQYFGPGTRLTVT.

Worth noting for this clone: The read terminates 3 residues ahead of where the CDR3 ends, so the germline J gene completes it. The chain employs TRBV19 and TRBJ2-7; D remains unclear. The CDR3 spans 13 residues. The V end lost 3 bases, the J end lost 2 bases, and 8 bases lay between the germline ends. The V gene's germline CDR1 is LNHDA and CDR2 SQIVND (reference sequence). The CDR3: CASSIHSTYEQYF. The CDR3 DNA, read in part, is TGTGCCAGTAGTATCCACAGTACCTACGAG.

To note about this clone: The sequence runs out 3 residues before the end of the CDR3; the remainder is reconstructed from the germline J gene. The chain joins TRBV6-1 to TRBJ1-2, with D tentatively TRBD1 (6 bases). Per germline, CDR1 MNHNS and CDR2 SASEGT. The CDR3 consists of 17 residues. The germline V and J ends were trimmed by 0 bases and 2 bases, with 16 bases remaining between them. The part of the CDR3 DNA that was read is TGTGCCAGCAGTGAAGCGCGCCCTGGACAGAAGAACTATGGC. This codes for CASSEARPGQKNYG. The full CDR3 sequence reads CASSEARPGQKNYGYTF.

In the case of this clone: Read sequence stops 3 residues before the CDR3 end, and the germline J gene provides the missing end. The chain uses TRBV19 and TRBJ1-5; D is perhaps TRBD1 (6 bases). This CDR3 contains 14 residues. V lost 10 bases, J lost 7 bases, and 20 bases lay in between. Looked up from germline, CDR1 is LNHDA and CDR2 is SQIVND (reference sequence). CDR3 DNA (partial): TGTGCCACCCTCCTGGGGGGGGGCGGACAGCCC. It encodes CATLLGGGGQP. The CDR3 reads in full as CATLLGGGGQPQHF.

Points on this clone: The read stops 3 residues short of the end of the CDR3; the missing end is completed from the germline J gene. This chain connects TRBV29-1 to TRBJ1-1, with D possibly TRBD1 on 5 matching bases. The CDR3 covers 10 residues. CDR1 SQVTM and CDR2 ANQGSEA come from the germline V gene. CDR3 DNA, as far as it was read: TGCAGCGTCTACACAGGCGAA. It yields the protein CSVYTGE. The whole CDR3 sequence reads CSVYTGEAFF.

A remark on this clone: The read terminates 3 residues ahead of where the CDR3 ends, so the germline J gene completes it. V and J are TRBV20-1 and TRBJ1-2; tentative D call: TRBD1 (5 bases). The CDR3 consists of 12 residues. Germline-derived CDR1 and CDR2 are DFQATT and SNEGSKA (reference sequence). Partial CDR3 DNA: TGCAGTGCTAGAGATCCCAGGGAGGGC. This gives the protein CSARDPREG. The entire CDR3 sequence reads CSARDPREGYTF.

A remark on this clone: The CDR3 is cut off 3 residues early in the read; its end comes from the germline J gene. The chain uses TRBV19 and TRBJ1-5; tentative D call: TRBD1 (5 bases). The CDR3 is 21 amino acids. The V gene's germline CDR1 is LNHDA and CDR2 SQIVND (reference sequence). Trimming left V 3 bases short and J 0 bases short, with 27 bases between. The CDR3 sequence: CASSIKNSGGIVDYSNQPQHF. The CDR3 DNA, read in part, is TGTGCCAGTAGTATTAAAAATTCGGGGGGTATAGTAGACTATAGCAATCAGCCC. The full variable domain, in which reference TRBV19 and TRBJ1-5 provide the parts outside the CDR3, is DGGITQSPKYLFRKEGQNVTLSCEQNLNHDAMYWYRQDPGQGLRLIYYSQIVNDFQKGDIAEGYSVSREKKESFPLTVTSAQKNPTAFYLCASSIKNSGGIVDYSNQPQHFGDGTRLSIL.

Worth noting for this clone: The sample carries other DNA sequences with the same CDR3. The CDR3 loop is CSARLAGGNTQYF. The CDR3 DNA, read in part, is TGCAGTGCCCGACTAGCGGGAGGAAATACG. This chain links TRBV20-1 with TRBJ2-3, with 13 bases that match TRBD2. The read halts 3 residues ahead of the CDR3 end, with the missing end drawn from the germline J gene. V trimming: 6 bases; J trimming: 7 bases; junction bases outside the gene matches: 4. This CDR3 region has 13 residues. Per the germline V gene, CDR1 is DFQATT and CDR2 is SNEGSKA (reference sequence).

Comments on this clone: Read data end 3 residues before the CDR3 end; the end is taken from the germline J gene. The V and J genes are TRBV7-2 and TRBJ2-7; TRBD2 aligns across 12 bases. CDR1 SGHTA and CDR2 FQGNSA come from the germline V gene. CDR3 length equals 15 residues. V dropped 1 base and J dropped 5; count of bases not matched to a gene: 3. CDR3 amino acids: CASSLGLAGVDEQYF. CDR3 DNA, as far as it was read: TGTGCCAGCAGCTTAGGACTAGCGGGGGTTGACGAG.

Of note for this clone: With the read ending 3 residues before the CDR3 end, the germline J gene is used to fill in that end. The chain combines TRBV30 with TRBJ1-3, with D uncertain. This CDR3 region has 12 residues. The V gene's germline CDR1 is GTSNPN and CDR2 SVGIG (reference sequence). The part of the CDR3 DNA that was read is TGTGCCTGGAAAAAAGACGAGGGCTTT. It yields the protein CAWKKDEGF. The full CDR3 protein reads CAWKKDEGFIYF. Full variable domain (missing parts from reference TRBV30 and TRBJ1-3): SQTIHQWPATLVQPVGSPLSLECTVEGTSNPNLYWYRQAAGRGLQLLFYSVGIGQISSEVPQNLSASRPQDRQFILSSKKLLLSDSGFYLCAWKKDEGFIYFGEGSWLTVV.

As for this clone: The CDR3 end lies 3 residues beyond the end of the read and is filled in from the germline J gene. The chain links TRBV2 to TRBJ2-2; D gene ambiguous. The CDR3 runs 13 residues. Germline V gene sequence: CDR1 SNHLY, CDR2 FYNNEI. V was clipped by 6 bases and J by 0 bases, with 5 bases between them. The covered CDR3 bases are TGTGCCAGCAGCCAAACGAACACCGGGGAG. Protein sequence: CASSQTNTGE. In full, the CDR3 reads CASSQTNTGELFF.